These 30 T cell receptor beta chains were all obtained from the same sample, sequenced in a study of cytomegalovirus exposure and HLA in healthy donors (dated by TCRdb to about 2017). Library prep was done by the immunoSEQ multiplex PCR assay. For the multiplex PCR, a mixture combining 60 forward primers for TCR Vbeta segments and 13 reverse primers for TCR Jbeta segments was used. The table was pulled from immuneACCESS by TCRdb, which kept in-frame rearrangements only. Such tables lose some clones; where checked, under half of the loss comes from unresolved V genes, and the rest has no known cause. The sample has about 160,000 clones on record, under 85% of them singletons. The leading ten clones occupy 1.4% of the sample. Sequencing was done on a sample of PBMCs. These receptors all stem from a woman aged 25 to 45 in good health and CMV-seronegative.

This chain connects TRBV25-1 to TRBJ2-2, with 8 bases that match TRBD2. CDR1 MGHDK and CDR2 SYGVNS come from the germline V gene. CDR3 length equals 14 residues. V dropped 4 bases and J dropped 4; count of bases not matched to a gene: 2. The CDR3 bases are TGTGCCAGCAGTGGGACTAGCTCCACCGGGGAGCTGTTTTTT. Amino acids: CASSGTSSTGELFF.

This chain uses TRBV5-4 with TRBJ2-1; D unclear. Germline V CDR1 and CDR2: SGHNT, YYREEE (reference sequence). The CDR3 is 13 amino acids. The germline V and J ends were trimmed by 0 bases and 7 bases, with 8 bases remaining between them. DNA for the CDR3: TGTGCCAGCAGCTTGGCGCCCGGGAATGAGCAGTTCTTC. Residues: CASSLAPGNEQFF.

In this sample, this clone turned up a few times. The chain recombines TRBV10-3 with TRBJ1-1; D call uncertain. The CDR3 length is 12 residues. CDR1 is ENHRY, CDR2 SYGVKD, per germline. V shed 4 bases and J shed 3 bases, with 6 bases lying between them. The CDR3 region has the DNA TGTGCCATCAGTGCCTCTGACACTGAAGCTTTCTTT. Amino acid sequence: CAISASDTEAFF.

The rearrangement joins TRBV2 to TRBJ1-1, with unresolved D. The germline V gene encodes CDR1 SNHLY and CDR2 FYNNEI. The CDR3 length is 13 residues. Trimming took off 3 bases at V and 6 bases at J, with 11 bases between the two ends. CDR3 sequence reads: CASSDEVLAEAFF. CDR3 nucleotide sequence: TGTGCCAGCAGTGATGAGGTTTTGGCTGAAGCTTTCTTT.

The chain employs TRBV5-1 and TRBJ1-2; no definite D call. Germline CDR1 and CDR2: SGHRS and YFSETQ. With 0 bases removed from V and 4 bases from J, the gap between germline ends came to 7 bases. This CDR3 has 13 amino acids. The CDR3 is CASSLEGGYGYTF. CDR3 in DNA: TGCGCCAGCAGCTTGGAGGGAGGCTATGGCTACACCTTC. The complete variable domain, with remaining parts taken from reference TRBV5-1 and TRBJ1-2, reads KAGVTQTPRYLIKTRGQQVTLSCSPISGHRSVSWYQQTPGQGLQFLFEYFSETQRNKGNFPGRFSGRQFSNSRSEMNVSTLELGDSALYLCASSLEGGYGYTFGSGTRLTVV.

This chain uses TRBV12-5 with TRBJ1-4, with TRBD1 matching 8 bases. The V and J ends lost 6 bases and 4 bases, in that order; junction bases with no gene match: 4. This CDR3 spans 14 amino acids. Germline V gene data show CDR1 as LGHNT and CDR2 as FRNRAP. CDR3 sequence (DNA): TGTGCTAGTGGCCCTGGACAGGGTAATGAAAAACTGTTTTTT. This gives the protein CASGPGQGNEKLFF.

Only one count was recorded for this clone. V usage is TRBV30 and J usage is TRBJ1-3; a possible D gene is TRBD1 (5 bases). Trimming stripped 5 bases from V and 0 bases from J, with 14 bases between. CDR1 and CDR2 (germline): GTSNPN, SVGIG (reference sequence). The CDR3 is 15 residues long. Here the CDR3 DNA reads TGTGCCTGGTTATGGGACGGGAGCTCTGGAAACACCATATATTTT. Protein: CAWLWDGSSGNTIYF.

This clone was seen just once. V and J are TRBV2 and TRBJ2-7; tentative D call: TRBD2 (6 bases). Trimming removed 2 bases at V and 1 base at J, with 15 bases between. The CDR3 is 16 residues long. The germline V gene encodes CDR1 SNHLY and CDR2 FYNNEI. CDR3 loop: CASSERAGRGSYEQYF. In DNA, the CDR3 is TGTGCCAGCAGTGAACGAGCTGGCCGGGGGTCCTACGAGCAGTACTTC.

The CDR3 nucleotides read TGCGCCAGCAGCCCGAGACAGGGTTTGGAAGAGACCCAGTACTTC. Residues: CASSPRQGLEETQYF. The chain couples TRBV5-1 to TRBJ2-5; TRBD1 matches at 7 bases. The junction had 9 bases not matched to a gene; V was cut back by 4 bases and J by 3 bases. CDR3 length: 15 amino acids. Germline values: CDR1 SGHRS, CDR2 YFSETQ.

CDR3 nucleotides: TGTGCCAGCAGTTTATTGGCAGATAGCAATCAGCCCCAGCATTTT. It specifies CASSLLADSNQPQHF. The chain recombines TRBV27 with TRBJ1-5; D is uncertain. Trimming stripped 1 base from V and 0 bases from J, with 7 bases between. CDR1 MNHEY and CDR2 SMNVEV come from the germline V gene (reference sequence). The CDR3 covers 15 residues.

The chain links TRBV5-1 to TRBJ1-1, with no clear D. This CDR3 comprises 11 residues. V was trimmed by 5 bases and J by 5 bases, leaving 7 bases between them. CDR1 is SGHRS, CDR2 YFSETQ, per germline. As DNA, the CDR3 is TGCGCCAGCAGGGGCCCGACTGAAGCTTTCTTT. Its translation: CASRGPTEAFF. The full variable domain, its missing parts supplied by reference TRBV5-1 and TRBJ1-1, is KAGVTQTPRYLIKTRGQQVTLSCSPISGHRSVSWYQQTPGQGLQFLFEYFSETQRNKGNFPGRFSGRQFSNSRSEMNVSTLELGDSALYLCASRGPTEAFFGQGTRLTVV.

This rearrangement joins TRBV9 to TRBJ1-1; 7 bases agree with TRBD1. Per germline, CDR1 SGDLS and CDR2 YYNGEE. This CDR3 contains 15 residues. Germline trimming cut 4 bases from V and 3 bases from J; bases unmatched to any gene: 9. The CDR3 here is CASSPRQGTDTEAFF. DNA for the CDR3: TGTGCCAGCAGCCCACGACAGGGAACGGACACTGAAGCTTTCTTT.

The rearrangement uses TRBV5-1 and TRBJ1-1, with a tentative D call TRBD1 (6 bases). The germline gives CDR1 SGHRS, CDR2 YFSETQ. Trimming took off 5 bases at V and 0 bases at J, with 14 bases between the two ends. This CDR3 region has 15 residues. The CDR3 nucleotides are TGCGCCAGCAGAGATGACAGGATCCTGAACACTGAAGCTTTCTTT. It encodes CASRDDRILNTEAFF.

V gene TRBV25-1 combines with J gene TRBJ1-2; the D is unclear. This CDR3 is 11 amino acids long. V dropped 4 bases and J dropped 7 bases, with 7 bases sitting between them. Germline lookup yields CDR1 MGHDK and CDR2 SYGVNS. The CDR3 nucleotides read TGTGCCAGCAGTGGGCAGTTTGGCTACACCTTC. Translating gives CASSGQFGYTF.

The chain has TRBV30 and TRBJ1-1, with D perhaps matching TRBD1 (6 bases). CDR1 is GTSNPN and CDR2 is SVGIG in the germline V gene (reference sequence). This CDR3 contains 15 residues. Trimming left V 2 bases short and J 3 bases short, with 16 bases between. CDR3 sequence: CAWSTPRDRYTEAFF. The CDR3 coding sequence is TGTGCCTGGAGTACCCCAAGAGACAGGTACACTGAAGCTTTCTTT.

This clone was detected only a few times. CDR3 sequence: CASSPREGNTEAFF. The CDR3 DNA reads as TGTGCCAGCAGCCCCCGGGAGGGGAACACTGAAGCTTTCTTT. This rearrangement joins TRBV7-9 to TRBJ1-1; D is uncertain. V was cut by 5 bases and J by 1 base, with 11 bases left in between. The CDR3 consists of 14 residues. Germline CDR1 reads SEHNR; CDR2 reads FQNEAQ (reference sequence). The full variable domain, completed using reference TRBV7-9 and TRBJ1-1, is DTGVSQNPRHKITKRGQNVTFRCDPISEHNRLYWYRQTLGQGPEFLTYFQNEAQLEKSRLLSDRFSAERPKGSFSTLEIQRTEQGDSAMYLCASSPREGNTEAFFGQGTRLTVV.

The chain links TRBV7-9 to TRBJ2-5, with TRBD1 as a possible D gene (6 bases). Germline CDR1 is SEHNR and CDR2 is FQNEAQ (reference sequence). Trimming shortened V by 5 bases and J by 11 bases, and 18 bases separated the two germline ends. This CDR3 spans 13 amino acids. The chain's CDR3 is CASSPGAGDGQYF. CDR3 nucleotides: TGTGCCAGCAGCCCAGGGGCAGGGGATGGGCAGTACTTC.

The chain employs TRBV13 and TRBJ2-7; 8 bases fit TRBD1. Germline V gene lookup returns CDR1 PRHDT and CDR2 FYEKMQ (reference sequence). This CDR3 has 13 amino acids. V shed 8 bases and J 1 base; nucleotides not matched to a gene: 4. The CDR3 spells CASGTGASYEQYF. The DNA of the CDR3 is TGTGCCAGCGGGACAGGCGCTTCCTACGAGCAGTACTTC.

This clone has just one count. The chain couples TRBV19 to TRBJ1-4; D unresolved. V was shortened by 3 bases and J by 0 bases, with 5 bases between the two germline ends. The CDR3 has 14 residues. Per the germline V gene, CDR1 is LNHDA and CDR2 is SQIVND (reference sequence). The CDR3: CASSISATNEKLFF. The CDR3 nucleotides are TGTGCCAGTAGTATCTCTGCAACTAATGAAAAACTGTTTTTT.

CDR3 residues: CASSSPQGYQETQYF. In nucleotides, the CDR3 is TGTGCCAGCAGCTCGCCCCAGGGGTACCAAGAGACCCAGTACTTC. The chain uses TRBV7-9 and TRBJ2-5, with a tentative D call TRBD1 (6 bases). Between the trimmed V and J ends, which lost 4 bases and 0 bases, there was a span of 12 bases. Germline V gene data show CDR1 as SEHNR and CDR2 as FQNEAQ (reference sequence). CDR3 length: 15 amino acids.

The rearrangement links TRBV5-1 to TRBJ1-1; 7 bases are shared with TRBD1. The CDR3 spans 14 residues. Trimming removed 5 bases from V and 3 bases from J; junction bases left unmatched: 7. Per germline, CDR1 SGHRS and CDR2 YFSETQ. The CDR3 region is CASRLQGVDTEAFF. The CDR3 coding sequence is TGCGCCAGCAGACTTCAGGGGGTGGACACTGAAGCTTTCTTT.

V is TRBV6-5 and J is TRBJ2-2; D perhaps matches TRBD1 (6 bases). Germline values: CDR1 MNHEY, CDR2 SVGAGI. V was cut by 8 bases and J by 6 bases, with 13 bases left in between. The CDR3 extends over 13 amino acids. This CDR3 reads CASARGKSGELFF. The CDR3 DNA sequence: TGTGCCAGCGCCAGGGGAAAGTCCGGGGAGCTGTTTTTT.

The gene calls are TRBV11-1 and TRBJ2-1; TRBD2 is a possible D gene (5 bases). CDR3 length equals 13 residues. Germline V CDR1 and CDR2: SGHAT, FQDESV (reference sequence). V lost 2 bases and J lost 7, with 9 bases in between. CDR3 DNA sequence: TGTGCCAGCAGCTTATGGGAGAAGAATGAGCAGTTCTTC. Translation gives CASSLWEKNEQFF.

Remarks on this clone: Its ends do not fully match the called genes, so a read error is possible. The CDR3 DNA reads TGTTCCAGCAGCTTAGGATTCGACAGATATAGCAATCAGCCCCAGCATTTT. It specifies CSSSLGFDRYSNQPQHF. The genes are TRBV7-9 and TRBJ1-5, with D perhaps matching TRBD1 (5 bases). The CDR3 runs to 17 residues. Per germline, CDR1 SEHNR and CDR2 FQNEAQ (reference sequence).

The gene calls are TRBV6-1 and TRBJ1-1; 11 nucleotides align to TRBD1. Germline CDR1 and CDR2: MNHNS and SASEGT. V gave up 2 bases and J gave up 6 bases; unmatched junction bases: 5. The CDR3 has 15 residues. Written as DNA, the CDR3 is TGTGCCAGCAGTGAACGGGGACAGGGGGTCTCTGAAGCTTTCTTT. Its translation is CASSERGQGVSEAFF.

V and J are TRBV19 and TRBJ1-4, with D tentatively TRBD1 (6 bases). V lost 6 bases, J lost 1 base, and 12 bases lay in between. Germline loops: CDR1 LNHDA, CDR2 SQIVND (reference sequence). The CDR3 sequence is 15 residues long. The DNA for the CDR3 is TGTGCCAGTAGAACAACCAGGGGAACTAATGAAAAACTGTTTTTT. Its translation is CASRTTRGTNEKLFF.

This chain uses TRBV4-2 with TRBJ2-5; a possible D gene is TRBD2 (6 bases). V was shortened by 1 base and J by 1 base, with 19 bases between the two germline ends. The V gene's germline CDR1 is LGHNA and CDR2 YNFKEQ. CDR3 length equals 18 residues. In DNA, the CDR3 is TGTGCCAGCAGCCAAGTCGTCGGAGGGGCCCTGTCCCAAGAGACCCAGTACTTC. Its translation is CASSQVVGGALSQETQYF.

V gene TRBV4-2 combines with J gene TRBJ2-3; D is unclear. CDR1 and CDR2 (germline): LGHNA, YNFKEQ. Trimming pared 0 bases from V and 2 bases from J, leaving 9 bases between. The CDR3 is made up of 15 amino acids. Here the CDR3 reads CASSQDGKDTDTQYF. CDR3 nucleotides: TGTGCCAGCAGCCAAGATGGCAAAGACACAGATACGCAGTATTTT.

The chain employs TRBV2 and TRBJ2-7; TRBD1 aligns across 8 bases. Germline values: CDR1 SNHLY, CDR2 FYNNEI. The CDR3 loop spans 16 amino acids. V shed 4 bases, J shed 4 bases, and the junction held 12 bases outside the gene matches. CDR3 region: CASSGGQGANLYEQYF. For the CDR3, the DNA is TGTGCCAGCAGTGGAGGGCAGGGGGCTAATTTGTACGAGCAGTACTTC. Full variable domain (remainder filled in from reference TRBV2 and TRBJ2-7): EPEVTQTPSHQVTQMGQEVILRCVPISNHLYFYWYRQILGQKVEFLVSFYNNEISEKSEIFDDQFSVERPDGSNFTLKIRSTKLEDSAMYFCASSGGQGANLYEQYFGPGTRLTVT.

The chain employs TRBV6-1 and TRBJ1-4; 7 bases match TRBD1. CDR1 and CDR2 from the germline V gene are MNHNS and SASEGT. This CDR3 has 14 amino acids. Trimming removed 6 bases from V and 5 bases from J; junction bases left unmatched: 6. Written as DNA, the CDR3 is TGTGCCAGCAGCAGGGACAGATGGAATGAAAAACTGTTTTTT. Protein: CASSRDRWNEKLFF.